The entry below describes one T cell receptor (beta chain). Noted time point: patch test 2, 6 weeks after DPC sensitization. Treatment reported: therapeutic diphenylcyclopropenone sensitization with weekly scalp DPC. Whole blood, unfractionated, served as the material for total RNA extraction. In the original workflow: Across samples, TCR counts had a median of 95,638 and ranged from about 23,224 to 690,600. A single record per CDR3 protein comes from TCRdb applying MiXCR to the RACE reads. These V and J calls derive from TCRdb rather than the authors' analysis. The top ten clones hold 5% of a sample with more than 80,000 distinct CDR3 sequences, under 11% of them seen once. The sample originates from a study of human T cells and chemical hapten exposure. The clonotype comes from a woman between 45 and 60 years old with alopecia areata. Some clones in this sample may be carry-over from other donors' samples. The sample in question was whole blood, obtained in connection with sensitization to the hapten diphenylcyclopropenone (DPC).

The CDR3 here is CASSITDISGYTF. Written as DNA, the CDR3 is TGTGCCAGCAGTATTACAGACATATCTGGCTACACCTTC. The chain uses TRBV12-3 or TRBV12-4 and TRBJ1-2; no clear D gene. V dropped 5 bases and J dropped 7 bases, with 14 bases sitting between them. The CDR3 has 13 residues.